These T cell receptor beta chains were read from a single sample in a study of blood T cell repertoires in COVID-19. Generated by immunoSEQ multiplex PCR, the TCRdb table keeps only in-frame clones and is missing some. The sample consists of over 300,000 clones, 65% to 85% of them appearing once. Sequenced input: peripheral blood. These receptors all stem from a woman aged 50 to 65 with acute or convalescent COVID-19. Each CDR3 is given with its conserved first and last residue. Fields, in order: D gene, J gene, clone size, V gene, CDR3 DNA, CDR3 protein. D genes are given only for firm matches. Only part of the rows carry a size: once, few, many, or a class if the clone is expanded.

NA | TRBJ2-1 | NA | TRBV6-2/TRBV6-3 | TGTGCCAGCAGTTACGGTGGGAGGAAGTGGGGCAATGAGCAGTTCTTC | CASSYGGRKWGNEQFF
TRBD1 | TRBJ2-1 | NA | TRBV5-1 | TGCGCCAGCAGCTCACGGACAGGTGGCTCCTACAATGAGCAGTTCTTC | CASSSRTGGSYNEQFF
NA | TRBJ2-7 | NA | TRBV14 | TGTGCCAGCAGCCATACTAGCTACGAGCAGTACTTC | CASSHTSYEQYF
TRBD1 | TRBJ2-5 | NA | TRBV6-6 | TGTGCCAGCAGTTACGCTACAGGGGGGCCCACGGAGACCCAGTACTTC | CASSYATGGPTETQYF
TRBD1 | TRBJ1-2 | NA | TRBV24-1 | TGTGCCACCAGTGATTTGCCCGGGACAGGGAAGGACTATGGCTACACCTTC | CATSDLPGTGKDYGYTF
NA | TRBJ1-6 | NA | TRBV4-1 | TGCGCCAGCAGCCCCCTCAGGGGCACCCTTTCCTCGTATAATTCACCCCTCCACTTT | CASSPLRGTLSSYNSPLHF
NA | TRBJ1-2 | NA | TRBV18 | TGTGCCAGCTCTCGTTTAGGGGGGGGCGAGGATGGCTACACCTTC | CASSRLGGGEDGYTF
TRBD2 | TRBJ2-1 | NA | TRBV2 | TGTGCCAGCAGTGTGGAGGTGGCTAGCGGGAGGATGGATGAGCAGTTCTTC | CASSVEVASGRMDEQFF
NA | TRBJ1-6 | NA | TRBV7-3 | TGTGCCAGCAGCTTTGCGGGGAGCGGGAATTCACCCCTCCACTTT | CASSFAGSGNSPLHF
TRBD1 | TRBJ1-5 | NA | TRBV6-5 | TGTGCCAGCACCGGGACAGGGAATCAGCCCCAGCATTTT | CASTGTGNQPQHF
TRBD1 | TRBJ1-6 | NA | TRBV9 | TGTGCCAGCAGCGTAGGTCGACAGGGGAATTCACCCCTCCACTTT | CASSVGRQGNSPLHF
NA | TRBJ2-7 | NA | TRBV11-2 | TGTGCCAGCAGCATGCGCCCCAGGGCAAGTAGCTACGAGCAGTACTTC | CASSMRPRASSYEQYF
TRBD2 | TRBJ2-3 | NA | TRBV7-8 | TGTGCCAGCAGCATCAGCGGGAGTGCAGATACGCAGTATTTT | CASSISGSADTQYF
TRBD2 | TRBJ2-5 | NA | TRBV24-1 | TGTGCCACCAGTGTGGGGGGGTTGGAGACCCAGTACTTC | CATSVGGLETQYF
NA | TRBJ1-2 | NA | TRBV27 | TGTGCCAGCAGTTTAAAGCCCTATAGCGCCTACACCTTC | CASSLKPYSAYTF
NA | TRBJ2-1 | NA | TRBV18 | TGTGCCAGCTCACCAACGGGGACTAATGAGCAGTTCTTC | CASSPTGTNEQFF
NA | TRBJ1-6 | NA | TRBV2 | TGTGCCAGCAGTGAAGGGCCCTCACCCCTCCACTTT | CASSEGPSPLHF
TRBD2 | TRBJ2-1 | few | TRBV16 | TGTGCCAGCAGCCAATCCCGGGAGGGTGAGCAGTTCTTC | CASSQSREGEQFF
TRBD2 | TRBJ2-1 | NA | TRBV30 | TGTGCCTACCGACTAGCGGGTGACGTCGGGGAGCAGTTCTTC | CAYRLAGDVGEQFF
TRBD1 | TRBJ1-5 | once | TRBV27 | TGTGCCAGCAGTCAACCGGGACAGGGTCTACAGCCCCAGCATTTT | CASSQPGQGLQPQHF
NA | TRBJ2-5 | NA | TRBV7-6 | TGTGCCAGCAGCTTAGGAATAGCGGTCGACCGGAGTGAGACCCAGTACTTC | CASSLGIAVDRSETQYF
NA | TRBJ1-6 | once | TRBV30 | TGTGCCTGTACCGGGACTCTAGGCCAATTTGGGTCACCCCTCCACTTT | CACTGTLGQFGSPLHF
NA | TRBJ1-1 | NA | TRBV7-9 | TGTGCCAGCAGCGAGCCCACCGGGGCTTTCTTT | CASSEPTGAFF
TRBD2 | TRBJ2-1 | many | TRBV11-2 | TGTGCCAGCAGCTTACTAGCGGGAGGCTCCTACAATGAGCAGTTCTTC | CASSLLAGGSYNEQFF
TRBD1 | TRBJ1-4 | NA | TRBV4-1 | TGCGCCAGCAGCCGCCCCGGGACAGGGAATGAAAAACTGTTTTTT | CASSRPGTGNEKLFF
TRBD2 | TRBJ2-1 | NA | TRBV29-1 | TGCAGCGTTGGGGCCGGGACTAGCGTAAGATACAATGAGCAGTTCTTC | CSVGAGTSVRYNEQFF
TRBD1 | TRBJ2-7 | few | TRBV18 | TGTGCCAGCTCACCGGAGCAGGGGGCAGGGTCCTACGAGCAGTACTTC | CASSPEQGAGSYEQYF
NA | TRBJ1-1 | NA | TRBV6-6 | TGTGCCAGCATTGGAACAGGGCCCCGGAACACTGAAGCTTTCTTT | CASIGTGPRNTEAFF
NA | TRBJ2-7 | NA | TRBV4-3 | TGCGCCAGCAGCCAAGGGGCGGGCCCCCTCTCCTACGAGCAGTACTTC | CASSQGAGPLSYEQYF
TRBD2 | TRBJ2-3 | once | TRBV11-1 | TGTGCCAGCAGCCAGCGGGGGACCACAGATACGCAGTATTTT | CASSQRGTTDTQYF
TRBD2 | TRBJ2-5 | NA | TRBV6-1 | TGTGCCAGCAGTGAAGGCTCTAGCGGGCCCAAAGAGACCCAGTACTTC | CASSEGSSGPKETQYF
NA | TRBJ1-3 | NA | TRBV5-4 | TGTGCCAGCAGCTTGGGTGGCTTCTCTGGAAACACCATATATTTT | CASSLGGFSGNTIYF
TRBD1 | TRBJ1-5 | NA | TRBV3-1/TRBV3-2 | TGTGCCAGCAGCGACGGACTAACAGGGGGCGCGAGTTGGCCCCAGCATTTT | CASSDGLTGGASWPQHF
TRBD1 | TRBJ2-2 | NA | TRBV7-2 | TGTGCCAGCAGCTTAGAGGGGGCGCTGACCGGGGAGCTGTTTTTT | CASSLEGALTGELFF
NA | TRBJ1-3 | NA | TRBV27 | TGTGCCAGCAAGGACACCAACTCTGGAAACACCATATATTTT | CASKDTNSGNTIYF
NA | TRBJ1-6 | NA | TRBV2 | TGTGCCAGCAAGGGGGATAATTCACCCCTCCACTTT | CASKGDNSPLHF
TRBD1 | TRBJ1-1 | NA | TRBV11-2 | TGTGCCAGCAGCTTAGAAGGGACAGGGGATTTCGTGGACTTCTTT | CASSLEGTGDFVDFF
TRBD1 | TRBJ2-1 | few | TRBV5-1 | TGCGCCAGCAGCTGGGGACAGGGCAATGAGCAGTTCTTC | CASSWGQGNEQFF
TRBD2 | TRBJ2-2 | NA | TRBV5-1 | TGCGCCAGCAGCTCCGGGGGGTCGAACACCGGGGAGCTGTTTTTT | CASSSGGSNTGELFF
NA | TRBJ2-4 | once | TRBV2 | TGTGCCAGCAGTGCAGGGGTAGAACAAAACATTCAGTACTTC | CASSAGVEQNIQYF
TRBD2 | TRBJ2-3 | NA | TRBV19 | TGTGCCAGTAGTTTACGGACTAGCGGGAGATCAGATACGCAGTATTTT | CASSLRTSGRSDTQYF
NA | TRBJ1-2 | few | TRBV4-2 | TGTGCCAGCAGCCAAGATACAGATCGGATTAACTATGGCTACACCTTC | CASSQDTDRINYGYTF
TRBD2 | TRBJ2-7 | NA | TRBV4-3 | TGCGCCAGCAGCCAAGTAGCGGGCAGGGAGAACGAGCAGTACTTC | CASSQVAGRENEQYF
TRBD1 | TRBJ2-1 | NA | TRBV11-3 | TGTGCCAGCAGCTTGGACAGGAACAATGAGCAGTTCTTC | CASSLDRNNEQFF
NA | TRBJ1-1 | NA | TRBV7-8 | TGTGCCAGCAGCTTAGGGGAGGGTATGATCCCGGGCACTGAAGCTTTCTTT | CASSLGEGMIPGTEAFF
TRBD1 | TRBJ1-2 | NA | TRBV2 | TGTGCCAGCAATCGGTTACAGGGGAACTATGGCTACACCTTC | CASNRLQGNYGYTF
NA | TRBJ2-2 | NA | TRBV24-1 | TGTGCCACCAGTGATTTTAAGGACAGATCCGGGGAGCTGTTTTTT | CATSDFKDRSGELFF
TRBD1 | TRBJ1-4 | once | TRBV7-6 | TGTGCCAGCAGCCCGCGGGACAGTGAAAAACTGTTTTTT | CASSPRDSEKLFF
TRBD1 | TRBJ1-1 | NA | TRBV18 | TGTGCCAGCTCACCGCGGACAGGGGAGCACACTGAAGCTTTCTTT | CASSPRTGEHTEAFF
NA | TRBJ1-6 | many | TRBV24-1 | TGTGCCACCAGTGAAACACAGACTAATTCACCCCTCCACTTT | CATSETQTNSPLHF
NA | TRBJ1-3 | NA | TRBV11-3 | TGTGCCAGCAGCCCAGGGGACTCTGGAAACACCATATATTTT | CASSPGDSGNTIYF
NA | TRBJ1-1 | NA | TRBV7-2 | TGTGCCAGCAGCCTCATTCGGGGGAACACTGAAGCTTTCTTT | CASSLIRGNTEAFF
TRBD2 | TRBJ2-3 | NA | TRBV4-1 | TGCGCCAGCAGCAGGACTAGCGGGGGCGGAGATACGCAGTATTTT | CASSRTSGGGDTQYF
NA | TRBJ1-3 | NA | TRBV11-2 | TGTGCCAGCAGCCTGGCGGTCTCTGGAAACACCATATATTTT | CASSLAVSGNTIYF
NA | TRBJ1-1 | NA | TRBV27 | TGTGCCAGCAGTTTAAGCGACGGTGGTGAAGCTTTCTTT | CASSLSDGGEAFF
TRBD1 | TRBJ2-4 | NA | TRBV5-5 | TGTGCCAGCAGCAACCGGGACAGGGTGAAAGTAGCCAAAAACATTCAGTACTTC | CASSNRDRVKVAKNIQYF
NA | TRBJ1-5 | NA | TRBV6-1 | TGTGCCAGCAGTGAAGGAGGGTTCGGCAATCAGCCCCAGCATTTT | CASSEGGFGNQPQHF
TRBD1 | TRBJ2-3 | NA | TRBV6-5 | TGTGCCAGCAGTTACGATGGCACAGGGGGGACAGATACGCAGTATTTT | CASSYDGTGGTDTQYF
NA | TRBJ1-1 | NA | TRBV2 | TGTGCCTCAGGGAGGGCTTTGAACACTGAAGCTTTCTTT | CASGRALNTEAFF